These 18 T cell receptor beta chains share one sample of origin, sequenced in a study of tumor-infiltrating lymphocytes in primary liver carcinoma. Using a constant-region primer together with ProtoScript II reverse transcriptase, TCR beta cDNA was made from approximately 500 ng of total RNA. Libraries for TCR beta were built through three nested multiplex PCR rounds, which together made up a slightly modified ARM-PCR procedure. The study ran its first two PCR rounds for roughly 9 cycles each, using TRBV1-TRBV30 forward primers and a C-beta reverse primer. TCRdb recomputed calls from the multiplex PCR reads with MiXCR, one row per CDR3 protein. The sample has some 43,000 distinct CDR3 sequences, 55% to 75% seen once. Co-extraction yielded RNA and DNA from around 20-30 mg of unsorted bulk tissue. Sequences were obtained from liver tumor tissue from sampling region 5. Described subset: tumor region T5, tumor centre. Receptor source: a middle-aged man with primary liver carcinoma and hepatitis B virus infection.

Note on this clonotype: One end of the junction does not line up with germline, which may come from a read error. The CDR3 sequence is CASSHLLAHEQYF. CDR3 nucleotides: TGTGCTAGCAGCCATCTTCTGGCCCACGAGCAGTACTTC. The chain is built from TRBV4-2 and TRBJ2-7; D is unresolved. The CDR3 runs to 13 residues. Germline V gives CDR1 LGHNA, CDR2 YNFKEQ.

With respect to this clonotype: The conserved closing phenylalanine or tryptophan is absent in this CDR3, likely reflecting a read error. V gene TRBV29-1 combines with J gene TRBJ2-1; 9 bases are shared with TRBD2. The V gene's germline CDR1 is SQVTM and CDR2 ANQGSEA. Trimming removed 5 bases from V and 7 bases from J; junction bases left unmatched: 9. The CDR3 extends over 14 amino acids. The CDR3 region has the DNA TGCAGCGTTCCGACTAGCGGCGACTATAATGAGCAGTTCATC. Its protein is CSVPTSGDYNEQFI.

Regarding this clonotype: Given a much more abundant clone one base away, this may be a read error. This chain connects TRBV7-9 to TRBJ1-2, with D hard to call. CDR3 length: 12 amino acids. The V and J ends lost 5 bases and 4 bases respectively, with 8 bases between them. CDR1 and CDR2 (germline): SEHNR, FQNEAQ (reference sequence). The CDR3, as DNA: TGTGCCAGCAGCCGAGAGTTCTATGGCTACACCTTC. This gives the protein CASSREFYGYTF.

This clonotype was found many times. V is TRBV6-2 or TRBV6-3 and J is TRBJ2-3; 10 bases agree with TRBD1. Trimming removed 2 bases from V and 8 bases from J; junction bases left unmatched: 4. This CDR3 has 14 residues. The germline V gene has CDR1 MNHEY and CDR2 SVGEGT. CDR3 coding DNA: TGTGCCAGCAGTTACGGACAGGGGGTCCTTACGCAGTATTTT. It translates to CASSYGQGVLTQYF.

This clonotype is labeled as medium-sized (0.01 to 0.1%). This chain links TRBV11-2 with TRBJ2-2, with 12 bases aligning to TRBD2. Germline loops: CDR1 SGHAT, CDR2 FQNNGV. The CDR3 is 17 residues long. J was trimmed by 4 bases and V by 2 bases; bases with no gene match: 5. The CDR3 protein is CASSLLAGGPGTGELFF. The CDR3 nucleotides are TGTGCCAGCAGCTTACTAGCGGGAGGGCCTGGCACCGGGGAGCTGTTTTTT.

The rearrangement joins TRBV29-1 to TRBJ2-5, with 8 bases matching TRBD2. This CDR3 comprises 14 residues. Germline values: CDR1 SQVTM, CDR2 ANQGSEA. J lost 0 bases, V lost 3 bases, and 3 bases had no gene match. CDR3 region: CSVDSGRDQETQYF. CDR3 sequence (DNA): TGCAGCGTTGACTCCGGGAGGGACCAAGAGACCCAGTACTTC.

The V gene is TRBV12-3 or TRBV12-4, the J gene TRBJ2-7; perhaps TRBD1 as D (6 bases). V lost 3 bases and J lost 10, with 13 bases in between. The CDR3 totals 12 residues. CDR3 protein: CASSFLGAVQYF. The CDR3 coding sequence is TGTGCCAGCAGTTTCTTGGGGGCGGTACAGTACTTC.

Remarks on this clonotype: The CDR3 ends on some other residue instead of the conserved phenylalanine or tryptophan, so this is likely a read error. The rearrangement uses TRBV14 and TRBJ2-1, with D uncertain. CDR1 and CDR2 from the germline V gene are SGHDN and FVKESK. This CDR3 has 14 amino acids. V lost 4 bases to trimming and J lost 8 bases, with 15 bases between them. The CDR3, as DNA: TGTGCCAGCAGCCTGTCCCCCCGGTGGGATGAGCAGTTCTAC. It yields the protein CASSLSPRWDEQFY.

Of note for this clonotype: An end of the junction differs from the germline gene, which may be a read error. V and J are TRBV29-1 and TRBJ1-3; D is undetermined. CDR1 and CDR2 (germline): SQVTM, ANQGSEA. This CDR3 region has 12 residues. The CDR3 nucleotides read TGCAGCACTGGAGAATCTGGAAACACCATATGTTTT. This gives the protein CSTGESGNTICF.

Note on this clonotype: The CDR3 does not close with the conserved phenylalanine or tryptophan, likely indicating a read error. The CDR3 spells CASSTRQGTNYGYTL. The CDR3 nucleotides are TGCGCCAGCAGCACACGACAGGGGACAAACTATGGCTACACCTTA. The V and J genes are TRBV4-1 and TRBJ1-2; TRBD1 matches at 8 bases. CDR3 length: 15 residues. CDR1 and CDR2 from the germline V gene are MGHRA and YSYEKL. V was pared by 5 bases and J by 2 bases, with 7 bases of the junction left unmatched.

This clonotype was observed many times. V usage is TRBV6-1 and J usage is TRBJ2-7, with 13 bases fitting TRBD2. The junction had 6 bases not matched to a gene; V was cut back by 11 bases and J by 2 bases. The CDR3 has 14 residues. Germline V gene lookup returns CDR1 MNHNS and CDR2 SASEGT. CDR3 in amino acids: CAGSGTSGAYEQYF. As DNA, the CDR3 is TGTGCCGGCTCCGGGACTAGCGGGGCCTACGAGCAGTACTTC.

To note about this clonotype: This may stem from a read error, because a much larger clone lies one nucleotide away. This chain links TRBV28 with TRBJ2-7, with D maybe TRBD2 (5 bases). From germline, CDR1 is MDHEN and CDR2 SYDVKM. The V and J ends lost 4 bases and 1 base respectively, with 11 bases between them. This CDR3 is 14 amino acids long. The CDR3 protein is CASSSEGRSYEQYF. CDR3 sequence (DNA): TGTGCCAGCAGTTCCGAGGGTAGGTCCTACGAGCAGTACTTC. The whole variable domain, remainder taken from reference TRBV28 and TRBJ2-7, is DVKVTQSSRYLVKRTGEKVFLECVQDMDHENMFWYRQDPGLGLRLIYFSYDVKMKEKGDIPEGYSVSREKKERFSLILESASTNQTSMYLCASSSEGRSYEQYFGPGTRLTVT.

Of note for this clonotype: The junction departs from germline at one end; a sequencing error may be responsible. The chain combines TRBV29-1 with TRBJ2-7, with D possibly TRBD2 on 6 matching bases. The germline gives CDR1 SQVTM, CDR2 ANQGSEA. CDR3 length: 13 residues. CDR3 loop: CRVGRGNNGEQYF. CDR3 coding DNA: TGTAGGGTCGGGCGGGGCAATAATGGCGAGCAGTACTTC.

CDR3 residues: CASRLSLGEDTQYF. DNA for the CDR3: TGTGCCAGTAGGTTAAGCCTAGGGGAAGATACGCAGTATTTT. The rearrangement uses TRBV9 and TRBJ2-3; maybe TRBD1 (5 bases). This CDR3 is built from 14 residues. Trimming shortened V by 8 bases and J by 5 bases, and 18 bases separated the two germline ends. The V gene's germline CDR1 is SGDLS and CDR2 YYNGEE. Full variable domain (outside the CDR3, taken from reference TRBV9 and TRBJ2-3): DSGVTQTPKHLITATGQRVTLRCSPRSGDLSVYWYQQSLDQGLQFLIQYYNGEERAKGNILERFSAQQFPDLHSELNLSSLELGDSALYFCASRLSLGEDTQYFGPGTRLTVL.

About this clonotype: One end of the junction does not line up with germline, which may come from a read error. V usage is TRBV12-3 or TRBV12-4 and J usage is TRBJ2-3, with D tentatively TRBD2 (5 bases). This CDR3 is built from 15 residues. For the CDR3, the DNA is TGTGCCAGCAATTTTATGGAGGCCCACACAGATACGCAGTACTTT. Its translation: CASNFMEAHTDTQYF.

There are many counts of this clonotype. A much larger clone lies a single base off, so this may be a read error. The CDR3 reads CASSSTRGGTQYF. Here the CDR3 DNA reads TGTGCCAGCAGCAGTACTAGAGGCGGGACCCAGTACTTC. The V and J genes are TRBV11-1 and TRBJ2-5, with a weak D call TRBD2 (5 bases). CDR1 and CDR2 (germline): SGHAT, FQDESV (reference sequence). This CDR3 is 13 amino acids long. V lost 5 bases and J 7 bases, leaving 14 bases between the germline ends.

This clonotype was detected only once. The chain is built from TRBV5-4 and TRBJ2-7; 9 nucleotides line up with TRBD2. The CDR3 length is 15 residues. With 4 bases clipped from V and 3 bases from J, the junction kept 8 bases outside the gene matches. Germline V gene lookup returns CDR1 SGHNT and CDR2 YYREEE (reference sequence). Here the CDR3 DNA reads TGTGCCAGCAGCCCGGGACTAGCTGTAATCTACGAGCAGTACTTC. Translation: CASSPGLAVIYEQYF.

This sequence joins TRBV6-4 and TRBJ1-1; no clear D gene. V was pared by 0 bases and J by 4 bases, with 15 bases between. CDR1 and CDR2 from the germline V gene are MRHNA and SNTAGT. The CDR3 has 16 residues. CDR3 loop: CASSDSYGGSTTEAFF. Written as DNA, the CDR3 is TGTGCCAGCAGTGACTCATATGGAGGTAGCACCACTGAAGCTTTCTTT.